What follows are 29 T cell receptor beta chains derived from one specimen sequenced in a study of cytomegalovirus exposure and HLA in healthy donors. The PCR made use of 60 Vbeta and 13 Jbeta primers. Only in-frame clones appear in the TCRdb table, and some are missing; sequencing was by immunoSEQ multiplex PCR. The sample gives around 150,000 clones, 80% of which show up once; around 4.3% is in the top ten. Sequenced: PBMCs. The receptors were sampled from a young man in good health and CMV-seronegative.

The chain has TRBV14 and TRBJ2-7; D perhaps matches TRBD2 (5 bases). The CDR3 has 12 amino acids. V lost 3 bases to trimming and J lost 9 bases, with 12 bases between them. Germline V gene data show CDR1 as SGHDN and CDR2 as FVKESK. The CDR3 here is CASSQVAGSQYF. The CDR3 DNA reads TGTGCCAGCAGCCAGGTCGCGGGTTCGCAGTACTTC.

The chain carries TRBV30 and TRBJ2-1, with D perhaps TRBD2 (7 bases). The CDR3 is 14 residues long. The V end lost 2 bases, the J end lost 6 bases, and 14 bases lay between the germline ends. Germline-derived CDR1 and CDR2 are GTSNPN and SVGIG (reference sequence). The CDR3 reads CAWSLGGAPNEQFF. In DNA, the CDR3 is TGTGCCTGGAGTTTAGGGGGGGCCCCCAATGAGCAGTTCTTC. The variable domain in full, completed from reference TRBV30 and TRBJ2-1, reads SQTIHQWPATLVQPVGSPLSLECTVEGTSNPNLYWYRQAAGRGLQLLFYSVGIGQISSEVPQNLSASRPQDRQFILSSKKLLLSDSGFYLCAWSLGGAPNEQFFGPGTRLTVL.

Only a few counts were recorded for this clone. The CDR3: CASSLIGTGGFYNEQFF. As DNA, the CDR3 is TGTGCCAGCAGCTTAATCGGGACAGGGGGCTTCTACAATGAGCAGTTCTTC. This chain links TRBV7-3 with TRBJ2-1; 12 nucleotides line up with TRBD1. Germline CDR1 SGHTA, CDR2 FQGTGA. CDR3 length: 17 residues. J gave up 3 bases and V 1 base, and 4 bases lay outside the gene matches. Together with reference TRBV7-3 and TRBJ2-1, the CDR3 gives the full variable domain: GAGVSQTPSNKVTEKGKYVELRCDPISGHTALYWYRQSLGQGPEFLIYFQGTGAADDSGLPNDRFFAVRPEGSVSTLKIQRTERGDSAVYLCASSLIGTGGFYNEQFFGPGTRLTVL.

This clone was seen more than once but under ten times. The V gene is TRBV15, the J gene TRBJ2-7, with 7 bases matching TRBD2. CDR3 length: 15 residues. Germline V lookup: CDR1 LNHNV, CDR2 YYDKDF (reference sequence). V gave up 1 base and J gave up 6 bases; unmatched junction bases: 9. The CDR3 here is CATSRGGEGLSEQYF. CDR3 in DNA: TGTGCCACCAGCAGAGGAGGGGAGGGCCTCTCCGAGCAGTACTTC.

This chain connects TRBV9 to TRBJ1-5, with D maybe TRBD1 (6 bases). Germline V gene lookup returns CDR1 SGDLS and CDR2 YYNGEE. There are 17 residues in the CDR3. Trimming took 0 bases from V and 5 from J, leaving 18 bases between them. Here the CDR3 DNA reads TGTGCCAGCAGCGTAGAAGCAGGGGCCGGCCTCGATCAGCCCCAGCATTTT. As protein: CASSVEAGAGLDQPQHF.

The gene calls are TRBV7-9 and TRBJ1-2; 7 bases map to TRBD1. The J segment lost 5 bases and the V segment lost 1 base, leaving 4 bases of the junction unmatched. This CDR3 comprises 14 residues. Germline assignment: CDR1 SEHNR and CDR2 FQNEAQ (reference sequence). The CDR3 sequence is CASSLVGTEYGYTF. CDR3 DNA sequence: TGTGCCAGCAGCTTAGTTGGGACAGAGTATGGCTACACCTTC.

In this sample, this clone turned up a few times. This chain uses TRBV6-5 with TRBJ2-7; D might be TRBD2 (6 bases). The CDR3 runs to 15 residues. The V end lost 5 bases, the J end lost 2 bases, and 16 bases lay between the germline ends. Germline assignment: CDR1 MNHEY and CDR2 SVGAGI. CDR3 in DNA: TGTGCCAGCAGTGGGCTGGAGGGGCCCACCTACGAGCAGTACTTC. Residues: CASSGLEGPTYEQYF.

This clone occurred once. The chain joins TRBV6-5 to TRBJ1-3; the D gene is possibly TRBD1 (6 bases). This CDR3 comprises 15 residues. Trimming stripped 7 bases from V and 1 base from J, with 14 bases between. Germline CDR1 MNHEY, CDR2 SVGAGI. The CDR3 DNA sequence: TGTGCCAGCACTCGGGACAACCATTCTGGAAACACCATATATTTT. Translation: CASTRDNHSGNTIYF.

This clone was counted only a few times. V and J are TRBV9 and TRBJ2-7, with TRBD1 identical over 9 bases. In germline, CDR1 is SGDLS, CDR2 YYNGEE. The J segment lost 5 bases and the V segment lost 2 bases, leaving 2 bases of the junction unmatched. The CDR3 length is 13 residues. The CDR3 loop is CASSVRDRDEQYF. The DNA of the CDR3 is TGTGCCAGCAGCGTCCGGGACAGGGACGAGCAGTACTTC.

V is TRBV6-1 and J is TRBJ2-1; 8 bases map to TRBD1. Germline V gene sequence: CDR1 MNHNS, CDR2 SASEGT. The CDR3 sequence is 16 residues long. V was clipped by 0 bases and J by 12 bases; unmatched bases: 13. The CDR3 DNA reads TGTGCCAGCAGTGAAGCGCTGGGACAGGCAGGTTACGGGCAGTTCTTC. Amino acid sequence: CASSEALGQAGYGQFF.

The table lists this clone with a count of one. The chain combines TRBV15 with TRBJ1-1; D uncertain. Germline V lookup: CDR1 LNHNV, CDR2 YYDKDF (reference sequence). V lost 5 bases to trimming and J lost 1 base, with 8 bases between them. The CDR3 has 13 residues. CDR3 nucleotide sequence: TGTGCCACCAGCGGCCGGAGGAACACTGAAGCTTTCTTT. This translates into CATSGRRNTEAFF.

The chain combines TRBV5-6 with TRBJ1-3, with a tentative D call TRBD1 (6 bases). Trimming removed 1 base at V and 6 bases at J, with 11 bases between. From germline, CDR1 is SGHDT and CDR2 YYEEEE. The CDR3 has 14 amino acids. CDR3: CASSLSAGENTIYF. The DNA of the CDR3 is TGTGCCAGCAGCTTGTCGGCAGGGGAAAACACCATATATTTT.

This clone has only one observation. The chain recombines TRBV5-4 with TRBJ2-1; tentative D call: TRBD2 (5 bases). CDR1 is SGHNT, CDR2 YYREEE, per germline (reference sequence). The CDR3 sequence is 12 residues long. Trimming shortened V by 4 bases and J by 10 bases, and 12 bases separated the two germline ends. The CDR3 coding sequence is TGTGCCAGCAGCCAACCACCGGGGGAGCAGTTCTTC. Translation gives CASSQPPGEQFF.

The chain couples TRBV6-6 to TRBJ2-7; tentatively, D is TRBD1 (7 bases). Germline V gene data show CDR1 as MNHNY and CDR2 as SVGAGI (reference sequence). This CDR3 has 15 residues. V shed 5 bases and J shed 3 bases, with 17 bases lying between them. CDR3 bases: TGTGCCAGCAGTCCCCCAGGGGGGCGGAACTACGAGCAGTACTTC. Translated: CASSPPGGRNYEQYF.

The genes are TRBV30 and TRBJ2-2, with D perhaps TRBD2 (5 bases). Germline-derived CDR1 and CDR2 are GTSNPN and SVGIG (reference sequence). V gave up 0 bases and J gave up 9 bases, with 11 bases separating them. The CDR3 has 13 amino acids. CDR3 sequence: CAWSVLRGRELFF. CDR3 nucleotides: TGTGCCTGGAGTGTACTCAGAGGGAGGGAGCTGTTTTTT.

The gene calls are TRBV27 and TRBJ1-4; D is possibly TRBD1 (6 bases). V was pared by 6 bases and J by 8 bases, with 10 bases between. Germline CDR1 MNHEY, CDR2 SMNVEV (reference sequence). The CDR3 sequence is 12 residues long. The CDR3 DNA is TGTGCCAGCAGACAGGGTAGGGAAAAACTGTTTTTT. As protein: CASRQGREKLFF.

This clone was seen a single time. The chain employs TRBV5-5 and TRBJ2-7; D is ambiguous. Germline V CDR1 and CDR2: SGHKS, YYEKEE (reference sequence). There are 13 residues in the CDR3. V lost 6 bases to trimming and J lost 0 bases, with 10 bases between them. CDR3 sequence (DNA): TGTGCCAGCAAGGCGACTTCCTCCTACGAGCAGTACTTC. As protein: CASKATSSYEQYF.

The chain is built from TRBV11-2 and TRBJ1-2; no reliable D call. The CDR3 extends over 16 amino acids. V lost 2 bases, J lost 4 bases, and 17 bases lay in between. Germline V gene sequence: CDR1 SGHAT, CDR2 FQNNGV. The CDR3: CASSLIRGYRGYGYTF. The CDR3 DNA reads TGTGCCAGCAGCTTAATACGAGGCTATCGGGGCTATGGCTACACCTTC.

The J gene is TRBJ2-3, the V gene TRBV5-1, with 8 bases aligning to TRBD2. CDR1 and CDR2 from the germline V gene are SGHRS and YFSETQ. The CDR3 runs to 14 residues. V shed 8 bases and J 2 bases; nucleotides not matched to a gene: 7. The CDR3 DNA reads as TGCGCCAGTACGGGAGGGACCAACACAGATACGCAGTATTTT. It yields the protein CASTGGTNTDTQYF.

In this sample, this clone turned up a few times. The CDR3 protein is CAWSVGQPQHF. Here the CDR3 DNA reads TGTGCCTGGAGTGTCGGTCAGCCCCAGCATTTT. This sequence joins TRBV30 and TRBJ1-5; D gene unclear. The CDR3 loop spans 11 amino acids. V gave up 0 bases and J gave up 6 bases, with 3 bases separating them. Germline CDR1 reads GTSNPN; CDR2 reads SVGIG (reference sequence).

This chain joins TRBV6-5 and TRBJ1-2; D unresolved. This CDR3 region has 12 residues. The V end was cut by 7 bases, the J end by 6 bases, with 12 bases between. Germline CDR1 and CDR2: MNHEY and SVGAGI. The CDR3 bases are TGTGCCAGCACTACTCCGCGGAATGGCTACACCTTC. Its translation is CASTTPRNGYTF.

The chain has TRBV9 and TRBJ1-5; TRBD1 aligns across 12 bases. V shed 4 bases, J shed 5 bases, and the junction held 4 bases outside the gene matches. Per germline, CDR1 SGDLS and CDR2 YYNGEE. This CDR3 is built from 15 residues. The CDR3 region has the DNA TGTGCCAGCAGCCGGGGACAGGGGGCCGATCAGCCCCAGCATTTT. This gives the protein CASSRGQGADQPQHF.

Regarding this clone: The junction departs from the called germline gene at one end, perhaps through a read error. The chain combines TRBV29-1 with TRBJ1-2, with D possibly being TRBD1 (6 bases). Germline values: CDR1 SQVTM, CDR2 ANQGSEA. The CDR3 has 11 residues. The CDR3 protein is CSVEVGAGDLF. The CDR3 DNA sequence: TGCAGCGTTGAAGTGGGGGCTGGGGACCTCTTC.

This clone was seen only a few times. The chain couples TRBV2 to TRBJ2-4; 13 nucleotides align to TRBD2. V trimming: 7 bases; J trimming: 1 base; junction bases outside the gene matches: 16. Germline CDR1 SNHLY, CDR2 FYNNEI. This CDR3 spans 20 amino acids. For the CDR3, the DNA is TGTGCCAGCAACCCTTCTTGGACTAGCGGGAGTAGAGTTGCCAAAAACATTCAGTACTTC. It codes for CASNPSWTSGSRVAKNIQYF.

This chain links TRBV6-6 with TRBJ1-2; no definite D call. With 2 bases removed from V and 6 bases from J, the gap between germline ends came to 13 bases. Per germline, CDR1 MNHNY and CDR2 SVGAGI (reference sequence). This CDR3 is 14 amino acids long. CDR3 protein: CASSYGQLPDGYTF. CDR3 nucleotide sequence: TGTGCCAGCAGTTACGGGCAGCTGCCCGATGGCTACACCTTC.

The V call is TRBV9, the J call TRBJ1-5; weak D call: TRBD1 (6 bases). This CDR3 has 13 amino acids. Per germline, CDR1 SGDLS and CDR2 YYNGEE. V lost 4 bases and J 4 bases, leaving 9 bases between the germline ends. This CDR3 is CASSSRGNQPQHF. As DNA, the CDR3 is TGTGCCAGCAGCTCCAGGGGAAATCAGCCCCAGCATTTT.

This clone came up once. This chain joins TRBV25-1 and TRBJ1-6; 9 bases line up with TRBD1. V gave up 4 bases and J gave up 7 bases; unmatched junction bases: 8. CDR1 MGHDK and CDR2 SYGVNS come from the germline V gene. The CDR3 has 16 amino acids. The CDR3 region is CASSVTSGTGNSPLHF. The CDR3 nucleotides read TGTGCCAGCAGTGTAACTTCCGGGACAGGGAATTCACCCCTCCACTTT.

The V and J genes are TRBV27 and TRBJ2-7; 13 nucleotides agree with TRBD2. This CDR3 spans 16 amino acids. J lost 5 bases, V lost 6 bases, and 10 bases had no gene match. CDR1 and CDR2 from the germline V gene are MNHEY and SMNVEV (reference sequence). CDR3 region: CASRRSGLAGINEQYF. CDR3 bases: TGTGCCAGCAGGAGATCGGGACTAGCGGGAATCAACGAGCAGTACTTC.

The rearrangement links TRBV19 to TRBJ1-5; 7 bases line up with TRBD1. CDR1 is LNHDA and CDR2 is SQIVND in the germline V gene (reference sequence). The CDR3 loop spans 15 amino acids. Losses at the gene ends were 4 bases for V and 2 bases for J; bases not matched to a gene: 5. DNA of the CDR3: TGTGCCAGTAGTAGACAGGGATCGGGCAATCAGCCCCAGCATTTT. It encodes CASSRQGSGNQPQHF.